These 11 T cell receptor beta chains were sequenced from one sample in a study of blood T cells in healthy people across ages. Primers used in a second PCR of roughly 6 to 12 cycles were a sample-barcoded 5' primer and a J-beta primer mix. One entry per CDR3 protein, called by TCRdb with MiXCR from the 5' RACE reads. The sample lists around 800,000 distinct CDR3 sequences, about 59% seen once, with roughly a quarter in the top ten. Sequencing was performed on blood. The receptor set was obtained from a man under 40 in good health.

Remarks on this clonotype: This may be a read error, as it is one base from a much larger clone. J is TRBJ2-4 and V is TRBV20-1; 8 bases align to TRBD1. The CDR3 spans 13 residues. V lost 8 bases to trimming and J lost 5 bases; unmatched junction nucleotides: 8. Germline V gene lookup returns CDR1 DFQATT and CDR2 SNEGSKA (reference sequence). The CDR3 sequence: CSTTRGPQNIQYF. The CDR3 nucleotides are TGCAGTACAACCAGGGGGCCCCAAAACATTCAGTACTTC.

This rearrangement joins TRBV6-2 or TRBV6-3 to TRBJ2-7; TRBD2 is a possible D gene (5 bases). CDR3 length equals 14 residues. Germline CDR1 MNHEY, CDR2 SVGEGT. V was clipped by 4 bases and J by 4 bases, with 14 bases between them. The CDR3 sequence: CASSFRWESYEQYF. The DNA of the CDR3 is TGTGCCAGCAGTTTTAGGTGGGAGTCTTACGAGCAGTACTTC.

This clonotype has just a few counts. V is TRBV15 and J is TRBJ2-3; D perhaps matches TRBD2 (5 bases). The V and J ends lost 0 bases and 0 bases respectively, with 10 bases between them. The CDR3 contains 16 residues. Germline assignment: CDR1 LNHNV and CDR2 YYDKDF (reference sequence). The CDR3 protein is CATSRDYGLSTDTQYF. The CDR3 DNA sequence: TGTGCCACCAGCAGAGACTATGGACTGAGCACAGATACGCAGTATTTT.

The chain recombines TRBV29-1 with TRBJ2-1; maybe TRBD1 (6 bases). Trimming removed 7 bases at V and 4 bases at J, with 8 bases between. Germline-derived CDR1 and CDR2 are SQVTM and ANQGSEA. This CDR3 has 11 amino acids. Here the CDR3 DNA reads TGCAGCGCAGGGGAATACAATGAGCAGTTCTTC. Its protein product is CSAGEYNEQFF.

The rearrangement links TRBV5-1 to TRBJ2-7; 7 positions match TRBD2. CDR3 length: 16 residues. The V gene end was trimmed by 4 bases and the J gene end by 2 bases; junction bases not matched to a gene: 12. Looked up from germline, CDR1 is SGHRS and CDR2 is YFSETQ. CDR3 in DNA: TGCGCCAGCAGCCCGGGAGGCAGGAGACGAACCTACGAGCAGTACTTC. It yields the protein CASSPGGRRRTYEQYF.

The chain has TRBV6-6 and TRBJ1-5; D might be TRBD1 (6 bases). CDR3 size: 15 residues. Trimming removed 5 bases at V and 4 bases at J, with 15 bases between. Germline loops: CDR1 MNHNY, CDR2 SVGAGI (reference sequence). The CDR3 DNA sequence: TGTGCCAGCAGTCCCGGGACACCGGTTAATCAGCCCCAGCATTTT. Translation gives CASSPGTPVNQPQHF.

There are a few counts of this clonotype. V usage is TRBV28 and J usage is TRBJ2-1; weak D call: TRBD2 (6 bases). CDR3 length equals 14 residues. The germline V gene has CDR1 MDHEN and CDR2 SYDVKM. V was pared by 8 bases and J by 3 bases, with 14 bases between. The CDR3 region has the DNA TGTGCCAGCGACGGGGGTTATCTCTACAATGAGCAGTTCTTC. Translating gives CASDGGYLYNEQFF.

The gene calls are TRBV4-3 and TRBJ2-3; 9 bases line up with TRBD2. CDR1 and CDR2 (germline): LGHNA, YSLEER. Trimming removed 4 bases from V and 6 bases from J; junction bases left unmatched: 14. This CDR3 is 17 amino acids long. This chain's CDR3 is CASSRDGSGGGFDTQYF. CDR3 sequence (DNA): TGCGCCAGCAGCCGAGATGGTAGCGGGGGAGGTTTTGATACGCAGTATTTT.

The CDR3, as DNA: TGTGCCAGCAGCAAAGACGAGAATCAGCCCCAGCATTTT. Encoded protein: CASSKDENQPQHF. This sequence joins TRBV7-9 and TRBJ1-5; D is unclear. The CDR3 runs 13 residues. Per the germline V gene, CDR1 is SEHNR and CDR2 is FQNEAQ (reference sequence). Trimming left V 5 bases short and J 4 bases short, with 9 bases between.

This rearrangement joins TRBV20-1 to TRBJ2-5; the D gene is possibly TRBD1 (5 bases). V was cut by 3 bases and J by 7 bases, with 12 bases left in between. The CDR3 contains 12 residues. Looked up from germline, CDR1 is DFQATT and CDR2 is SNEGSKA (reference sequence). CDR3 region: CSASSDQGTQYF. CDR3 in DNA: TGCAGTGCTAGCTCGGATCAGGGGACCCAGTACTTC.

V gene TRBV20-1 combines with J gene TRBJ2-5, with TRBD1 matching 8 bases. The DNA end is more similar to TRBJ2-7, so the J call may be wrong. Germline loops: CDR1 DFQATT, CDR2 SNEGSKA (reference sequence). CDR3 length equals 14 residues. The CDR3 loop reads CSATLPQGGYEQYF. The CDR3 DNA reads as TGCAGTGCTACTCTTCCACAGGGGGGCTACGAGCAGTACTTC.